The 10 T cell receptor beta chains in this list originate from one sample, sequenced in a study of siplizumab effects on memory and regulatory T cells. Generated by immunoSEQ multiplex PCR, the TCRdb table keeps only in-frame clones and is missing some. Seen here are some 63,000 clones, around 96% observed once, and the top ten hold around 0.093%. Sequences were obtained from naive CD8+ T cells sorted from blood. The receptors originated from a human donor in good health.

This chain joins TRBV19 and TRBJ2-1, with a possible D match to TRBD1 (5 bases). V was pared by 3 bases and J by 4 bases, with 7 bases between. The germline V gene has CDR1 LNHDA and CDR2 SQIVND (reference sequence). The CDR3 consists of 13 residues. CDR3 amino acids: CASSMDIYNEQFF. CDR3 in DNA: TGTGCCAGTAGTATGGACATATACAATGAGCAGTTCTTC.

The genes are TRBV2 and TRBJ1-1; 8 nucleotides align to TRBD1. Germline V CDR1 and CDR2: SNHLY, FYNNEI. V dropped 3 bases and J dropped 4; count of bases not matched to a gene: 7. CDR3 length: 15 amino acids. The DNA for the CDR3 is TGTGCCAGCAGTGACGGACAGGGTTTGAGCACTGAAGCTTTCTTT. Translating gives CASSDGQGLSTEAFF.

The sample holds one count of this clone. This sequence joins TRBV5-1 and TRBJ2-7; tentatively, D is TRBD2 (6 bases). Trimming left V 4 bases short and J 4 bases short, with 15 bases between. Germline V gene sequence: CDR1 SGHRS, CDR2 YFSETQ. This CDR3 has 14 amino acids. The CDR3, as DNA: TGCGCCAGCAGCCATGGAGGGGCGGATTACGAGCAGTACTTC. This sequence encodes CASSHGGADYEQYF. Based on the CDR3 plus reference TRBV5-1 and TRBJ2-7, the full variable domain is KAGVTQTPRYLIKTRGQQVTLSCSPISGHRSVSWYQQTPGQGLQFLFEYFSETQRNKGNFPGRFSGRQFSNSRSEMNVSTLELGDSALYLCASSHGGADYEQYFGPGTRLTVT.

The V gene is TRBV19, the J gene TRBJ2-7, with D possibly called TRBD1 or TRBD2 (5 bases each). This CDR3 has 13 amino acids. Germline loops: CDR1 LNHDA, CDR2 SQIVND (reference sequence). Trimming cost V 3 bases and J 6 bases, with 12 bases left between them. CDR3 in DNA: TGTGCCAGTAGTATGTTCCCAGGGACCGAGCAGTACTTC. Its protein is CASSMFPGTEQYF.

The chain carries TRBV19 and TRBJ1-1, with unresolved D. The V and J ends lost 5 bases and 8 bases respectively, with 21 bases between them. The germline gives CDR1 LNHDA, CDR2 SQIVND (reference sequence). The CDR3 runs 15 residues. CDR3 sequence (DNA): TGTGCCAGTAGTTACCCCCCGTATGGCGTCTCCGAAGCTTTCTTT. The encoded protein is CASSYPPYGVSEAFF.

V and J are TRBV5-6 and TRBJ2-1; 8 positions match TRBD2. Germline V lookup: CDR1 SGHDT, CDR2 YYEEEE. The CDR3 length is 15 residues. The V segment lost 2 bases and the J segment 1 base; nucleotides outside the gene matches: 2. For the CDR3, the DNA is TGTGCCAGCAGCTTCGGCGGGGGGTCCTACAATGAGCAGTTCTTC. Translating gives CASSFGGGSYNEQFF.

The V call is TRBV6-5, the J call TRBJ1-1; TRBD1 is a possible D gene (5 bases). Germline V gene lookup returns CDR1 MNHEY and CDR2 SVGAGI. The ends were cut back, 6 bases at V and 0 bases at J, with 14 bases in the middle. This CDR3 is built from 15 residues. The CDR3, as DNA: TGTGCCAGCAGCGTCGGGGGGAACATGAACACTGAAGCTTTCTTT. This translates into CASSVGGNMNTEAFF.

The chain employs TRBV9 and TRBJ2-7; 8 bases agree with TRBD2. V lost 0 bases, J lost 7 bases, and 3 bases stayed unmatched. Germline-derived CDR1 and CDR2 are SGDLS and YYNGEE. CDR3 length: 13 amino acids. The CDR3 is CASSVAGGQEQYF. CDR3 DNA: TGTGCCAGCAGCGTAGCGGGGGGGCAAGAGCAGTACTTC.

V gene TRBV6-6 combines with J gene TRBJ2-3; TRBD1 or TRBD2 may be the D gene (5 bases each). V lost 0 bases and J 0 bases, leaving 10 bases between the germline ends. CDR1 and CDR2 (germline): MNHNY, SVGAGI (reference sequence). The CDR3 length is 16 residues. The CDR3 nucleotides read TGTGCCAGCAGTTACTCGACGGGGCAGAGCACAGATACGCAGTATTTT. Translating gives CASSYSTGQSTDTQYF.

The V call is TRBV6-1, the J call TRBJ1-2; tentatively, D is TRBD1 (6 bases). The length of the CDR3 is 15 residues. V was cut by 3 bases and J by 2 bases, with 13 bases left in between. From germline, CDR1 is MNHNS and CDR2 SASEGT. The CDR3 bases are TGTGCCAGCAGTGACCGTACAGGGACCAACTATGGCTACACCTTC. It is translated as CASSDRTGTNYGYTF.